Following are 23 T cell receptor beta chains from one sample sequenced in a study of blood T cell repertoires in COVID-19. Using immunoSEQ multiplex PCR, the repertoire was profiled, and TCRdb retains in-frame clones only, with some absent. The sample yields about 210,000 clones, roughly 90% seen once. Sequenced: PBMCs or T cells enriched from blood (not recorded which). Receptors were obtained from a young woman who had recovered from COVID-19.

The V call is TRBV5-1, the J call TRBJ1-1, with D hard to call. In germline, CDR1 is SGHRS, CDR2 YFSETQ. V lost 6 bases to trimming and J lost 1 base, with 10 bases between them. CDR3 length: 13 amino acids. This chain's CDR3 is CASKRAPNTEAFF. The CDR3 bases are TGCGCCAGCAAGCGGGCACCGAACACTGAAGCTTTCTTT.

The V call is TRBV6-5, the J call TRBJ1-2; D gene unclear. This CDR3 is built from 13 residues. V was trimmed by 6 bases and J by 8 bases, leaving 16 bases between them. The germline gives CDR1 MNHEY, CDR2 SVGAGI. CDR3 sequence: CASSPPFPGGYTF. As DNA, the CDR3 is TGTGCCAGCAGCCCCCCATTCCCAGGCGGCTACACCTTC.

This clone was found once. The genes are TRBV6-5 and TRBJ2-7, with D hard to call. The V and J ends lost 6 bases and 1 base respectively, with 10 bases between them. The CDR3 runs 13 residues. Germline loops: CDR1 MNHEY, CDR2 SVGAGI. The CDR3 nucleotides are TGTGCCAGCAGGGTCAAAGAGTCCTACGAGCAGTACTTC. Residues: CASRVKESYEQYF.

This chain connects TRBV24-1 to TRBJ2-6, with D perhaps TRBD1 (6 bases). V lost 1 base and J lost 2, with 8 bases in between. The CDR3 totals 16 residues. Germline CDR1 reads KGHDR; CDR2 reads SFDVKD. CDR3 in DNA: TGTGCCACCAGTGATTTTCGACAGGCTGGGGCCAACGTCCTGACTTTC. Amino acid sequence: CATSDFRQAGANVLTF.

J is TRBJ1-2 and V is TRBV3-1 (or the pseudogene TRBV3-2); 9 bases match TRBD1. Per the germline V gene, CDR1 is LGHDT and CDR2 is YNNKEL (reference sequence). The V gene end was trimmed by 2 bases and the J gene end by 6 bases; junction bases not matched to a gene: 7. This CDR3 has 15 residues. For the CDR3, the DNA is TGTGCCAGCAGCCAACCCGGACAGGGGATCGATGGCTACACCTTC. It yields the protein CASSQPGQGIDGYTF.

The genes are TRBV28 and TRBJ2-2, with 10 bases fitting TRBD2. CDR3 length: 16 residues. Losses at the gene ends were 5 bases for V and 10 bases for J; bases not matched to a gene: 13. CDR1 is MDHEN, CDR2 SYDVKM, per germline. Written as DNA, the CDR3 is TGTGCCAGCAGTATGACTAGAGCGGGGGGGGCCGTGGAGCTGTTTTTT. Translation gives CASSMTRAGGAVELFF.

This chain connects TRBV6-5 to TRBJ2-5; 7 nucleotides agree with TRBD1. This CDR3 region has 15 residues. CDR1 is MNHEY and CDR2 is SVGAGI in the germline V gene. The V and J ends lost 0 bases and 4 bases, in that order; junction bases with no gene match: 5. The CDR3 coding sequence is TGTGCCAGCAGTTACTCGATTTCAGGGGGAGAGACCCAGTACTTC. Translating it yields CASSYSISGGETQYF.

V usage is TRBV3-1 (or the pseudogene TRBV3-2) and J usage is TRBJ1-2, with 9 bases identical to TRBD1. This CDR3 has 14 residues. From germline, CDR1 is LGHDT and CDR2 YNNKEL (reference sequence). V lost 5 bases, J lost 6 bases, and 7 bases stayed unmatched. The CDR3 spells CASSIQGARHGYTF. DNA for the CDR3: TGTGCCAGCAGCATACAGGGGGCGAGACATGGCTACACCTTC.

The chain couples TRBV19 to TRBJ1-5; TRBD1 is a possible D gene (5 bases). The CDR3 extends over 14 amino acids. Looked up from germline, CDR1 is LNHDA and CDR2 is SQIVND (reference sequence). Trimming took 6 bases from V and 7 from J, leaving 16 bases between them. This CDR3 is CASSYQGLGQPQHF. The CDR3 DNA follows: TGTGCCAGTAGCTATCAGGGTCTAGGGCAGCCCCAGCATTTT. Based on the CDR3 plus reference TRBV19 and TRBJ1-5, the full variable domain is DGGITQSPKYLFRKEGQNVTLSCEQNLNHDAMYWYRQDPGQGLRLIYYSQIVNDFQKGDIAEGYSVSREKKESFPLTVTSAQKNPTAFYLCASSYQGLGQPQHFGDGTRLSIL.

CDR3 nucleotides: TGTGCCAGCAGCAGATTAATAGACAGGGGTAGGAATGAGCAGTTCTTC. Its protein is CASSRLIDRGRNEQFF. This chain joins TRBV7-9 and TRBJ2-1, with TRBD1 matching over 8 bases. CDR1 and CDR2 (germline): SEHNR, FQNEAQ (reference sequence). J was trimmed by 7 bases and V by 5 bases; bases with no gene match: 13. This CDR3 contains 16 residues.

The chain joins TRBV7-9 to TRBJ1-6; 8 bases match TRBD1. Losses at the gene ends were 0 bases for V and 6 bases for J; bases not matched to a gene: 4. CDR3 length: 16 amino acids. The germline V gene has CDR1 SEHNR and CDR2 FQNEAQ (reference sequence). CDR3 in amino acids: CASSLATGVSNSPLHF. The CDR3 DNA reads TGTGCCAGCAGCTTAGCGACAGGGGTATCTAATTCACCCCTCCACTTT. Using reference TRBV7-9 and TRBJ1-6 for the parts outside the CDR3, the full variable domain is DTGVSQNPRHKITKRGQNVTFRCDPISEHNRLYWYRQTLGQGPEFLTYFQNEAQLEKSRLLSDRFSAERPKGSFSTLEIQRTEQGDSAMYLCASSLATGVSNSPLHFGNGTRLTVT.

The chain uses TRBV5-4 and TRBJ2-1; a possible D gene is TRBD1 (5 bases). The germline V gene encodes CDR1 SGHNT and CDR2 YYREEE (reference sequence). Deletions cut 2 bases from V and 5 bases from J, with 14 bases between. This CDR3 comprises 15 residues. CDR3 sequence: CASSFGLDSNNEQFF. The CDR3 DNA reads TGTGCCAGCAGCTTCGGTCTAGACAGTAACAATGAGCAGTTCTTC.

The chain uses TRBV7-9 and TRBJ2-6; TRBD1 aligns across 11 bases. V dropped 6 bases and J dropped 0; count of bases not matched to a gene: 7. Per germline, CDR1 SEHNR and CDR2 FQNEAQ (reference sequence). The CDR3 spans 18 residues. The CDR3 here is CASSSRTGGFSGANVLTF. The DNA for the CDR3 is TGTGCCAGCAGTTCCAGGACAGGGGGCTTCTCTGGGGCCAACGTCCTGACTTTC. The full variable domain, rest sourced from reference TRBV7-9 and TRBJ2-6, is DTGVSQNPRHKITKRGQNVTFRCDPISEHNRLYWYRQTLGQGPEFLTYFQNEAQLEKSRLLSDRFSAERPKGSFSTLEIQRTEQGDSAMYLCASSSRTGGFSGANVLTFGAGSRLTVL.

J is TRBJ1-6 and V is TRBV5-3, with D uncertain. TRBV5-3 is treated as an ORF (open reading frame) with a function not yet certain. The CDR3 is 13 residues long. V lost 0 bases and J 9 bases, leaving 7 bases between the germline ends. The CDR3 spells CARSLVRVSPLHF. In DNA form, the CDR3 reads TGTGCCAGAAGCTTGGTCCGGGTTTCACCCCTCCACTTT.

The chain recombines TRBV9 with TRBJ2-2; TRBD1 matches 7 bases. The germline V gene encodes CDR1 SGDLS and CDR2 YYNGEE. The CDR3 covers 15 residues. With 4 bases clipped from V and 6 bases from J, the junction kept 9 bases outside the gene matches. CDR3 nucleotides: TGTGCCAGCAGCACACGGACAGGAGAGGCCGGGGAGCTGTTTTTT. Translated, it gives CASSTRTGEAGELFF.

The gene calls are TRBV30 and TRBJ1-1; D might be TRBD1 (5 bases). V was cut by 5 bases and J by 5 bases, with 18 bases left in between. Germline CDR1 reads GTSNPN; CDR2 reads SVGIG (reference sequence). This CDR3 contains 14 residues. This chain's CDR3 is CAWGSVGARTEAFF. The CDR3 region has the DNA TGTGCCTGGGGCTCTGTAGGGGCGAGGACTGAAGCTTTCTTT.

The V call is TRBV6-5, the J call TRBJ2-3; TRBD2 agrees at 8 bases. Trimming removed 6 bases from V and 6 bases from J; junction bases left unmatched: 8. Germline loops: CDR1 MNHEY, CDR2 SVGAGI. CDR3 size: 14 residues. The CDR3 nucleotides are TGTGCCAGCAGCCTCTCCGGGGGGGCGGATACGCAGTATTTT. Its translation: CASSLSGGADTQYF.

The chain combines TRBV27 with TRBJ1-2; D ambiguous. The CDR3 contains 13 residues. CDR1 is MNHEY, CDR2 SMNVEV, per germline (reference sequence). Trimming pared 2 bases from V and 3 bases from J, leaving 7 bases between. CDR3 nucleotides: TGTGCCAGCAGTTTAGGGCGGGACTATGGCTACACCTTC. It encodes CASSLGRDYGYTF.

The rearrangement links TRBV9 to TRBJ1-2, with 8 bases identical to TRBD1. J lost 10 bases, V lost 3 bases, and 8 bases had no gene match. The CDR3 covers 13 residues. Germline CDR1 reads SGDLS; CDR2 reads YYNGEE. The CDR3 nucleotides are TGTGCCAGCAGCGAGACAGGGGTCGCCTTCTACACCTTC. It translates to CASSETGVAFYTF.

The V and J genes are TRBV28 and TRBJ2-1; the match to TRBD2 covers 7 bases. Losses at the gene ends were 6 bases for V and 10 bases for J; bases not matched to a gene: 15. Germline CDR1 reads MDHEN; CDR2 reads SYDVKM. The CDR3 is 15 amino acids. Here the CDR3 DNA reads TGTGCCAGCAGCCCCGCCCGGACGTGGCGGGGGGAGCAGTTCTTC. As protein: CASSPARTWRGEQFF.

The chain recombines TRBV18 with TRBJ2-1, with D perhaps TRBD2 (6 bases). Germline V gives CDR1 KGHSH, CDR2 LQKENI. Trimming pared 7 bases from V and 10 bases from J, leaving 26 bases between. This CDR3 contains 16 residues. In DNA form, the CDR3 reads TGTGCCAGCTTCATTGGGAATCCCGGGGGAGTTATGGAGCAGTTCTTC. Translation: CASFIGNPGGVMEQFF.

The V and J genes are TRBV6-5 and TRBJ2-1; 9 bases line up with TRBD1. J was trimmed by 6 bases and V by 6 bases; bases with no gene match: 9. Germline V gene data show CDR1 as MNHEY and CDR2 as SVGAGI. The CDR3 loop spans 15 amino acids. CDR3: CASRPGQGISNEQFF. The CDR3 nucleotides are TGTGCCAGCAGGCCGGGACAGGGAATTTCCAATGAGCAGTTCTTC.

The V call is TRBV10-3, the J call TRBJ1-5; no clear D gene. Trimming cost V 3 bases and J 2 bases, with 11 bases left between them. Germline-derived CDR1 and CDR2 are ENHRY and SYGVKD. CDR3 size: 15 residues. This chain's CDR3 is CAISESRDGNQPQHF. DNA for the CDR3: TGTGCCATCAGTGAAAGTCGGGATGGCAATCAGCCCCAGCATTTT.